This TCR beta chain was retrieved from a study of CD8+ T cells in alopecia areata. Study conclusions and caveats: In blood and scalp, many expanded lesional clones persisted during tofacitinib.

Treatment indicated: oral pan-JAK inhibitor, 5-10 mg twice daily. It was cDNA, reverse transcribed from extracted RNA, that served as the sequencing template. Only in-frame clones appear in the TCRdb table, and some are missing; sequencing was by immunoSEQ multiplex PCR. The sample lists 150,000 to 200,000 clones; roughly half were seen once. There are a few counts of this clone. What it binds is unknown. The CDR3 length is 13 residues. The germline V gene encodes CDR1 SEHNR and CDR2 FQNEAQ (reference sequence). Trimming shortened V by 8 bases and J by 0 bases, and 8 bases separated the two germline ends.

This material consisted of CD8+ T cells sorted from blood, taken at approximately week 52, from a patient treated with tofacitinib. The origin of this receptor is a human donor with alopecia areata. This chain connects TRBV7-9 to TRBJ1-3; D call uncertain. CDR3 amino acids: CASEGISGNTIYF. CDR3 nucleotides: TGTGCCAGCGAGGGAATCTCTGGAAACACCATATATTTT.